The subject of this entry is one TCR beta chain. The antigen is not known. This sample is part of a study of T cell responses to AZD1222 COVID-19 vaccine. The wider study: Analyses pooled second doses at about 4 or about 12 weeks.

Clones were sequenced by immunoSEQ multiplex PCR, and TCRdb holds only the in-frame ones, with some missing. The table shows approximately 100,000 clones, with more than 90% occurring only once. Broader study findings: Two doses of AZD1222 preceded a rise in Spike-specific TCR breadth and depth. Mostly white British, mostly female donors; authors suggested clonal diversity may be underestimated.

The CDR3 is made up of 17 amino acids. Between the trimmed V and J ends, which lost 1 base and 1 base, there was a span of 11 bases. The genes are TRBV23-1 and TRBJ1-6; D might be TRBD1 (6 bases). TRBV23-1 is reported as an ORF; its role is uncertain. The sequenced sample was peripheral blood, obtained on day 0 of AZD1222 vaccination. The sequence derives from an adult in good health. The CDR3 DNA is TGCGCCAGCAGTCAATTACGCAGGGGTTCCTATAATTCACCCCTCCACTTT. Its protein is CASSQLRRGSYNSPLHF.